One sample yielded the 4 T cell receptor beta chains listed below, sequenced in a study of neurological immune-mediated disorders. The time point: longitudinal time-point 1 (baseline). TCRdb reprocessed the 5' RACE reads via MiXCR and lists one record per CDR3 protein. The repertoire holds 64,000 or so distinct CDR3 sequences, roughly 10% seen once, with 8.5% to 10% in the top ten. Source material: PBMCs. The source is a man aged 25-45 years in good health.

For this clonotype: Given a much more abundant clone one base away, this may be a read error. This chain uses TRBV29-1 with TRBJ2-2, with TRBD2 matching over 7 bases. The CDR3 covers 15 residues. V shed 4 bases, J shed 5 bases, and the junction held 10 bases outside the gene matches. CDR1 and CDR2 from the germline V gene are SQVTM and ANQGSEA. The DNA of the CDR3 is TGCAGCGTTGCGGTGTTAGTGGGAGGGACCGGGGAGCTGTTTTTT. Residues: CSVAVLVGGTGELFF.

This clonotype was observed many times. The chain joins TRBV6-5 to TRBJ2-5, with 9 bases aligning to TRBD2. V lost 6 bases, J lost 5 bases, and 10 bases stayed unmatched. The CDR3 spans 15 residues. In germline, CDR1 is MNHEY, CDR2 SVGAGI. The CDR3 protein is CASRRTGSGSETQYF. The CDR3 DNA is TGTGCCAGCAGAAGGACGGGTAGCGGGAGTGAGACCCAGTACTTC.

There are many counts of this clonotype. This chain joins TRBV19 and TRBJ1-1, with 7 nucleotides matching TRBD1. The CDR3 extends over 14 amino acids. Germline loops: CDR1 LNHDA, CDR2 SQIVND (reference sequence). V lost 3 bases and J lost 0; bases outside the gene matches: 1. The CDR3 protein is CASSMGQMNTEAFF. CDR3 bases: TGTGCCAGTAGTATGGGACAGATGAACACTGAAGCTTTCTTT.

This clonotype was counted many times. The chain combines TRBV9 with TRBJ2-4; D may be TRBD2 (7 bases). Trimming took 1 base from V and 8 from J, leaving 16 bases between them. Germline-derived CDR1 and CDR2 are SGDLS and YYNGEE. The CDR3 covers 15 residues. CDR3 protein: CASSVTPQGRDIQYF. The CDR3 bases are TGTGCCAGCAGCGTAACTCCTCAGGGGAGGGACATTCAGTACTTC.